These 11 T cell receptor beta chains came from one sample sequenced in a study of T cell responses to AZD1222 COVID-19 vaccine. Sequencing was performed with immunoSEQ multiplex PCR; in TCRdb, only in-frame clones are kept and a portion is missing. The sample has about 70,000 clones, 83% seen once. This material consisted of peripheral blood, taken 28 days after the second AZD1222 dose. The receptors shown here come from an adult who received the AZD1222 COVID-19 vaccine.

This sequence joins TRBV4-1 and TRBJ2-7; D might be TRBD1 (7 bases). The V gene lost 1 base and the J gene lost 3 bases, with 13 bases spanning the gap. Germline V gene lookup returns CDR1 MGHRA and CDR2 YSYEKL. CDR3 length: 15 residues. In DNA form, the CDR3 reads TGCGCCAGCAGCCAAGGACAGGGAGGCCTCTACGAGCAGTACTTC. Amino acids: CASSQGQGGLYEQYF.

The rearrangement joins TRBV6-5 to TRBJ2-1; TRBD1 matches 8 bases. This CDR3 has 12 residues. V shed 7 bases, J shed 10 bases, and the junction held 6 bases outside the gene matches. Germline loops: CDR1 MNHEY, CDR2 SVGAGI. Written as DNA, the CDR3 is TGTGCCAGCAAGGCGGCAGGGGGCGAGCAGTTCTTC. Its protein is CASKAAGGEQFF.

The V and J genes are TRBV6-5 and TRBJ1-2, with D uncertain. The CDR3 loop spans 13 amino acids. Trimming removed 0 bases from V and 2 bases from J, with 4 bases in between. Looked up from germline, CDR1 is MNHEY and CDR2 is SVGAGI. The CDR3 nucleotides read TGTGCCAGCAGTTACTCGGGAAACTATGGCTACACCTTC. Its protein product is CASSYSGNYGYTF.

V gene TRBV5-4 combines with J gene TRBJ2-5; D might be TRBD2 (6 bases). Germline V gives CDR1 SGHNT, CDR2 YYREEE (reference sequence). V gave up 1 base and J gave up 3 bases, with 7 bases separating them. The CDR3 consists of 13 residues. In DNA, the CDR3 is TGTGCCAGCAGCTTGTGGGGGGAAGAGACCCAGTACTTC. The encoded protein is CASSLWGEETQYF.

This chain links TRBV29-1 with TRBJ1-1; TRBD1 matches 7 bases. This CDR3 is 14 amino acids long. Germline V CDR1 and CDR2: SQVTM, ANQGSEA. With V trimmed by 7 bases and J by 4 bases, 12 bases remained unmatched. The CDR3 sequence: CSAVRDRGSTEAFF. The CDR3 bases are TGCAGCGCGGTCCGGGACAGAGGGTCCACTGAAGCTTTCTTT.

The chain has TRBV6-5 and TRBJ2-1, with TRBD2 matching over 8 bases. The CDR3 is 16 residues long. The trim removed 0 bases at V and 2 bases at J, leaving 3 bases unmatched. CDR1 is MNHEY, CDR2 SVGAGI, per germline. The DNA of the CDR3 is TGTGCCAGCAGTTACTCGAGTAGCGGGGCCTACAATGAGCAGTTCTTC. Protein product: CASSYSSSGAYNEQFF.

This clone showed up just a few times. The chain has TRBV11-2 and TRBJ2-7, with D uncertain. The germline gives CDR1 SGHAT, CDR2 FQNNGV. Between the trimmed V and J ends, which lost 4 bases and 0 bases, there was a span of 7 bases. The CDR3 contains 13 residues. The CDR3 DNA reads as TGTGCCAGCAGCTGGGATAACTCCTACGAGCAGTACTTC. This sequence encodes CASSWDNSYEQYF.

The CDR3 reads CASSGKRQETQYF. In nucleotides, the CDR3 is TGTGCCAGCAGTGGGAAACGGCAAGAGACCCAGTACTTC. The chain joins TRBV27 to TRBJ2-5; D is unresolved. The CDR3 is 13 amino acids. Germline V gene sequence: CDR1 MNHEY, CDR2 SMNVEV (reference sequence). V lost 5 bases and J 2 bases, leaving 9 bases between the germline ends.

With regard to this clone: A much larger clone lies one base from this, so it may be a read error. The chain links TRBV4-2 to TRBJ2-7; TRBD1 matches 8 bases. Germline V lookup: CDR1 LGHNA, CDR2 YNFKEQ. This CDR3 has 18 residues. The CDR3 is CASRHHDWGTGKPYEQYF. CDR3 bases: TGTGCCAGCCGCCACCACGACTGGGGGACAGGCAAACCTTACGAGCAGTACTTC.

The CDR3 loop is CASSQELNREETQYF. The CDR3 bases are TGTGCCAGCAGCCAAGAACTCAATCGCGAAGAGACCCAGTACTTC. The chain couples TRBV4-2 to TRBJ2-5; D uncertain. The V end lost 0 bases, the J end lost 3 bases, and 11 bases lay between the germline ends. There are 15 residues in the CDR3. The V gene's germline CDR1 is LGHNA and CDR2 YNFKEQ.

The chain has TRBV29-1 and TRBJ1-2; no definite D call. V lost 7 bases, J lost 1 base, and 28 bases lay in between. The germline gives CDR1 SQVTM, CDR2 ANQGSEA. This CDR3 region has 18 residues. DNA of the CDR3: TGCAGCGCCGGCGCAGGAAGCCTTTCCTACCCTCGTAACTATGGCTACACCTTC. Protein sequence: CSAGAGSLSYPRNYGYTF.